This T cell receptor (beta chain) was obtained from a study of cytomegalovirus exposure and HLA in healthy donors. Study-level background: A prior study identified roughly 110 million unique TCR beta sequences from 150 million to 200 million T cells. Ancestry clustering placed around 81% of some 400 genotyped donors in the Caucasian-associated cluster.

The table lists this clone with a few counts. Amplification used 60 Vbeta primers and 13 Jbeta primers. The protocol was immunoSEQ multiplex PCR, while the TCRdb copy is restricted to in-frame clones and leaves out a portion. The data contain 100,000 or so clones, 84% of them singletons. Losses at the gene ends were 0 bases for V and 4 bases for J; bases not matched to a gene: 11. Germline V lookup: CDR1 LGHNA, CDR2 YSLEER. This CDR3 is built from 17 residues. Sequenced: PBMCs. This TCR derives from a young woman in good health and CMV-seronegative. The chain has TRBV4-3 and TRBJ2-5; 7 nucleotides line up with TRBD2. The CDR3 DNA sequence: TGCGCCAGCAGCCAAGATCTCGCGGGAGACGGGCGAGAGACCCAGTACTTC. Amino acid sequence: CASSQDLAGDGRETQYF.